This record covers a single T cell receptor beta chain. Its antigen is currently unknown. Then a second PCR, running roughly 6 to 12 cycles, was carried out with a sample-barcoded 5' primer and a J-beta primer mix. One entry per CDR3 protein results from TCRdb running MiXCR on the 5' RACE reads. The sample shows roughly 1.4 million distinct CDR3 sequences, approximately 59% of them seen only once. The donors, aged roughly 6 to 95, were healthy Caucasians from Russia. The study isolated at least 6.5 million PBMCs from each sample. This entry belongs to a study of blood T cells in healthy people across ages. General observations from the study: Changes in expanded clonotypes were possibly confounded, as the CMV status of donors was unknown. Naive CD4+ cells and diversity were both higher in long-lived donors than in aged donors.

Germline assignment: CDR1 LGHNA and CDR2 YNFKEQ. The CDR3 runs to 17 residues. Sequences were obtained from blood. The chain has TRBV4-2 and TRBJ2-7, with 9 bases matching TRBD2. With the DNA end fitting TRBJ2-4 better, the J assignment may be wrong. This receptor was identified in a young man in good health. The CDR3 sequence: CASSRGAGGMLANIQYF. CDR3 bases: TGTGCCAGCAGCCGAGGGGCGGGAGGGATGCTAGCGAACATTCAGTACTTC.